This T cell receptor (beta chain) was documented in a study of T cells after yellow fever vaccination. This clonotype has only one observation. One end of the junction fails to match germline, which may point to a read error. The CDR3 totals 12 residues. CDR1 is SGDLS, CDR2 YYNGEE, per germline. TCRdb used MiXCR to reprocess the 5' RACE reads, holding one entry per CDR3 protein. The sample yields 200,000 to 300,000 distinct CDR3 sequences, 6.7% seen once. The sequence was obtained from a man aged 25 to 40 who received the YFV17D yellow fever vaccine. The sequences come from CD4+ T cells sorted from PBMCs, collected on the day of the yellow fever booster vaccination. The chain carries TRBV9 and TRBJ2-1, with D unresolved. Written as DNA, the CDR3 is TGTGCCAGCAGCACCCCAGCGAATGAGCAGATCTTC. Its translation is CASSTPANEQIF.